This T cell receptor (beta chain) was obtained from a study of shared clonotypes between healthy human individuals (TCRdb year 2020). Broadly, across the study: The cohort included a few men and a couple of women between 18 and 49 years of age. For each donor, CD4 naive and CD4 memory were each given three plates, CD8 naive was given two plates, and CD8 memory was given one plate. To estimate repertoire size and how much clonotypes are shared between individuals, the study performed deep sequencing of blood TCR repertoires from a few healthy adults. To increase sequencing depth and limit assay-specific biases, different laboratories used diverse techniques to prepare libraries and sequence TCR repertoires. Between about 0.85 and 9.5 billion PBMCs per donor were obtained by leukapheresis.

Using the deep immunoSEQ assay, multiplex PCR amplified TCR CDR3 regions from genomic DNA. Genomic DNA extracted from each cell subset was distributed evenly over all wells of several immunoSEQ 96-well plates, and each plate served as one replicate. For sorted subsets, each replicate PCR was loaded with about 0.2 ug genomic DNA, equivalent to 32,000 or so T cell genomes. Purified libraries were quantified with a Qubit 3.0 fluorometer, sized on a Bioanalyzer 2100, and re-quantified with the KAPA Library Quantification kit. A separate single-read 150-cycle Illumina NextSeq 550 flow cell was used to sequence each immunoSEQ 96-well plate. Concerning the study's data processing: Because only junctional sequences without quality scores were contained in the immunoSEQ output, filtering matching that applied to full-length reads could not be performed. Sequences were annotated with PyIR, a Python wrapper for IgBLAST v1.9, using IMGT germline references to assign V/J genes and CDR3. Reads with weak V/J assignments (E-value above 1e-6), missing CDR3, stop codons, out-of-frame junctions, or ambiguous translated residues were removed. V3J clonotypes were defined by identical inferred V gene, J gene, and CDR3 amino acid sequence. To compute the percentage overlap between repertoires, the number of shared unique clonotypes was divided by the size of the smaller repertoire. Repertoire richness was assessed with RTK rarefaction, the Chao1 estimator, and Recon v2.1 estimates of unobserved clonotypes. OLGA was used to compute generation probabilities for all TCRbeta clonotypes that the gDNA method yielded from a handful of donors. Sourced from immuneACCESS, this table was stored by TCRdb with only in-frame sequences that have V and J called. A share of the clones is absent; for the studies checked, an unresolved V gene accounts for under half, and the remainder has no known explanation. V and J calls and clone size follow that table, whereas D and trimming were derived from the DNA. This sample lists 1,400,000 or so clones; approximately 98.5% were detected once. About 0.34% of the sample is held by the ten biggest clonotypes.

Broad study findings and their caveats: Pairwise subsampling led to the expectation that sequencing depth would affect the degree of clonotype sharing among donors. Larger estimated clonotype richness was generally found for naive subsets than for memory subsets. When a handful of donors were compared, the shared fraction of clonotypes was about 5.2% for naive CD4, 3% to 4% for naive CD8, roughly 2.3% for memory CD4, and less than 0.5% for memory CD8. Only blood was sampled, and tissue TCR repertoires likely differ from those in blood. Higher generation probabilities were observed for clonotypes shared by all four sorted-subset donors than for non-shared clonotypes. Even with the large sequencing depth, rarefaction of the sorted-subset datasets indicated that sequencing was incomplete. The genetic and exposure-history diversity represented was limited by the small number of donors.

The donors were healthy, HIV-negative adults who had no recently reported acute infections or vaccinations. All donors were Caucasian adults living in Nashville, Tennessee, USA. CD4+ T cells were enriched through magnetic negative selection, after which naive cells were positively selected on CD45RA and the remaining negative fraction served as the memory subset. Blood was collected by leukapheresis, and PBMCs were isolated by Ficoll-Histopaque density gradient centrifugation and then cryopreserved in liquid nitrogen vapor phase. Purity and quantity of every magnetically sorted T cell population were checked by analytical flow cytometry. Each sorted fraction had its genomic DNA isolated and then quantified by UV absorbance on a Nanodrop 2000c. A word on this clone: Its antigen remains undetermined. Base qualities are missing; no much larger clone stands one base away.

The sequencing sample was made of naive CD4+ T cells sorted from blood. The sample's cell subset or site label is to be understood as: CD45RA+ positively selected. The TCR comes from a young man in good health.

The CDR3 sequence is CASSPRDTGEQYF. The nucleotides are TGTGCCAGCTCACCGCGGGACACAGGGGAGCAGTACTTC. Recombination joined TRBV18 with TRBJ2-7; the D call is tentative, TRBD1 or TRBD2, as each matches 6 bases. V is pared back by 3 bases and J by 7 bases, with 13 bases lying between the germline termini. From a lookup of the germline V gene, CDR1 and CDR2 are KGHSH and LQKENI. The CDR3, from cysteine to phenylalanine, totals 13 residues. Only the CDR3 region is kept as DNA, spanning 39 bases read in frame from base 1.